Presented here are 8 T cell receptor beta chains from one specimen sequenced in a study of blood T cell repertoires in COVID-19. Assay used: immunoSEQ multiplex PCR; TCRdb lists only in-frame clones, some missing. The data hold under 300,000 clones, with around 83% observed a single time. The sequencing sample was made of peripheral blood. These receptors all stem from a man aged 40-55 years who had recovered from COVID-19.

A single count supports this clone. The chain uses TRBV7-9 and TRBJ2-3; D uncertain. V dropped 5 bases and J dropped 6 bases, with 15 bases sitting between them. CDR3 length: 14 amino acids. Germline lookup yields CDR1 SEHNR and CDR2 FQNEAQ (reference sequence). In DNA, the CDR3 is TGTGCCAGCAGCCCCAACGGCTTAGCCGATACGCAGTATTTT. This gives the protein CASSPNGLADTQYF.

CDR3 loop: CASSLGGGGDNSYNEQFF. CDR3 nucleotide sequence: TGTGCCAGCAGCTTAGGTGGCGGGGGGGATAACTCCTACAATGAGCAGTTCTTC. This chain joins TRBV7-2 and TRBJ2-1; 9 bases are a match to TRBD2. This CDR3 spans 18 amino acids. The V and J ends lost 1 base and 0 bases, in that order; junction bases with no gene match: 7. Germline V gives CDR1 SGHTA, CDR2 FQGNSA.

The chain employs TRBV2 and TRBJ1-1, with 8 bases that match TRBD1. This CDR3 comprises 11 residues. With V trimmed by 6 bases and J by 6 bases, 0 bases remained unmatched. Per germline, CDR1 SNHLY and CDR2 FYNNEI. This CDR3 reads CASRTGAEAFF. The CDR3 nucleotides are TGTGCCAGCAGGACAGGGGCTGAAGCTTTCTTT.

CDR3 in DNA: TGTGCCAGCAGTTACGCGGAGAACACTGAAGCTTTCTTT. This codes for CASSYAENTEAFF. The chain couples TRBV6-2 or TRBV6-3 to TRBJ1-1; D uncertain. The CDR3 length is 13 residues. V lost 2 bases and J 1 base, leaving 5 bases between the germline ends. Germline V gene lookup returns CDR1 MNHEY and CDR2 SVGEGT.

The chain is built from TRBV6-2 or TRBV6-3 and TRBJ1-2; no firm D call. Trimming took 2 bases from V and 4 from J, leaving 14 bases between them. Germline V gene data show CDR1 as MNHEY and CDR2 as SVGEGT. This CDR3 has 15 amino acids. For the CDR3, the DNA is TGTGCCAGCAGTTACGAACTTTTGAAACTCTATGGCTACACCTTC. Translating it yields CASSYELLKLYGYTF.

The chain employs TRBV27 and TRBJ2-5, with TRBD1 identical over 11 bases. In germline, CDR1 is MNHEY, CDR2 SMNVEV (reference sequence). J was trimmed by 4 bases and V by 8 bases; bases with no gene match: 6. The CDR3 length is 14 residues. CDR3 sequence: CASWTGGVLETQYF. In DNA, the CDR3 is TGTGCCAGCTGGACAGGGGGCGTTTTAGAGACCCAGTACTTC.

The CDR3, as DNA: TGTGCCAGCAGCCCGGACAATGGACAGGGGACGCTCGCCTCGTTCGACGAGCAGTACTTC. Its translation: CASSPDNGQGTLASFDEQYF. This chain joins TRBV11-3 and TRBJ2-7; 9 nucleotides line up with TRBD1. CDR3 size: 20 residues. Germline lookup yields CDR1 SGHNT and CDR2 YENEEA. The V segment lost 5 bases and the J segment 5 bases; nucleotides outside the gene matches: 25.

The chain links TRBV6-2 or TRBV6-3 to TRBJ1-1; 7 nucleotides line up with TRBD1. CDR3 length equals 13 residues. Germline values: CDR1 MNHEY, CDR2 SVGEGT. The V segment lost 5 bases and the J segment 9 bases; nucleotides outside the gene matches: 9. DNA of the CDR3: TGTGCCAGCAGTGAGGGGGCGAGACGACAAGCTTTCTTT. Its protein is CASSEGARRQAFF.